This T cell receptor beta chain appears in the sequencing data of a study of CXCR3-negative and CXCR3-positive naive CD8 T cells. The study made its TRB cDNA libraries by 5' RACE, adding UMI labels. TCRdb re-analyzed the 5' RACE reads; it lists each CDR3 protein once, without DNA. The sample table includes about 60,000 distinct CDR3 sequences. General observations from the study: Researchers report CXCR3 expression partially decreased after cryopreservation, with fresh PBMCs used in most assays. Naive CXCR3-positive cells had TRB CDR3s more hydrophobic than those of CXCR3-negative naive cells.

With regard to this clonotype: Its antigen is undetermined.

The CDR3 is made up of 12 amino acids. Germline-derived CDR1 and CDR2 are LNHNV and YYDKDF (reference sequence). This chain uses TRBV15 with TRBJ2-7; there is no DNA to check the TCRdb D call of TRBD1. The clonotype comes from a human donor in good health. Some clones in this sample may be carry-over from other donors' samples. Sequencing used naive CXCR3+ CD8+ T cells from blood. The sample's subset: CD45RO-CCR7+CD27+CD95- naive CD8+ T cells expressing CXCR3 (TNR3+). This CDR3 is CATSGGLHEQYF.